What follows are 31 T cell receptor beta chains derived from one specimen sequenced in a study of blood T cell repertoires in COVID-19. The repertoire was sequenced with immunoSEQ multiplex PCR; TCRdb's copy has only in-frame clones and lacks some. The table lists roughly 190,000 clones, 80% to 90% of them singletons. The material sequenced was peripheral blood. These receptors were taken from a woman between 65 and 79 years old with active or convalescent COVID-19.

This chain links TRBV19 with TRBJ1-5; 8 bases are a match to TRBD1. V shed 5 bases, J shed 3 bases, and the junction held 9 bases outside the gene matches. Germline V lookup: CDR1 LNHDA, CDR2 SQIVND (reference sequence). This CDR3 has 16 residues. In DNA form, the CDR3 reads TGTGCCAGTAGTGTTTACAGGGGGGCCTCCAATCAGCCCCAGCATTTT. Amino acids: CASSVYRGASNQPQHF.

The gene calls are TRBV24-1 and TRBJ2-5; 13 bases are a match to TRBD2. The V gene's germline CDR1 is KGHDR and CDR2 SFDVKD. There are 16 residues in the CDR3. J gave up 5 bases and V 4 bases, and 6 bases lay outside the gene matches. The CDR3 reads CATSELGLAGVETQYF. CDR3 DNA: TGTGCCACCAGTGAACTTGGACTAGCGGGAGTTGAGACCCAGTACTTC.

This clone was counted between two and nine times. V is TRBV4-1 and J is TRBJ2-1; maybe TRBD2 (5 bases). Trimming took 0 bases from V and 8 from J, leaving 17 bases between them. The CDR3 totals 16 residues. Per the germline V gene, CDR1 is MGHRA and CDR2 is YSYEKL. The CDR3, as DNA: TGCGCCAGCAGCCAAGATCCTGGGAGTGTACGCTATGAGCAGTTCTTC. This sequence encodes CASSQDPGSVRYEQFF.

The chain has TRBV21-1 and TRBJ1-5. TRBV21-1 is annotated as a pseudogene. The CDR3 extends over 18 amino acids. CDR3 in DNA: TGTGCCAGCATCTGCTGGAGAATCGGCTCCTACAAAAATCAGCCCCAGCATTTT. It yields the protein CASICWRIGSYKNQPQHF.

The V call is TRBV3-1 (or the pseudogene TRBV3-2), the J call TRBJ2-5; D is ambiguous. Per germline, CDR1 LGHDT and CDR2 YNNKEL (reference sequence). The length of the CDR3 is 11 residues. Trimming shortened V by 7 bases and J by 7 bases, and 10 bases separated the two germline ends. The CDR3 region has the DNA TGTGCCAGCACCCGCGCGCGGACCCAGTACTTC. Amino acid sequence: CASTRARTQYF.

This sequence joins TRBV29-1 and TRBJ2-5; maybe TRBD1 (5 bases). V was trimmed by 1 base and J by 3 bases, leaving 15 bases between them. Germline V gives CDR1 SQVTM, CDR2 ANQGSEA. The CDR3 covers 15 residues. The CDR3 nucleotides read TGCAGCGTTGAAGGGGATCTCGGACACGAAGAGACCCAGTACTTC. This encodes CSVEGDLGHEETQYF.

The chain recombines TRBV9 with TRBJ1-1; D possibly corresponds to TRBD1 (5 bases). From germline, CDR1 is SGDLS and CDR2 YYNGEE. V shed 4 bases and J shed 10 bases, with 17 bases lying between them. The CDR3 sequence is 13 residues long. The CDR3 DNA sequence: TGTGCCAGCAGCTCGGACATTTGGGGGGGAGCTTTCTTT. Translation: CASSSDIWGGAFF.

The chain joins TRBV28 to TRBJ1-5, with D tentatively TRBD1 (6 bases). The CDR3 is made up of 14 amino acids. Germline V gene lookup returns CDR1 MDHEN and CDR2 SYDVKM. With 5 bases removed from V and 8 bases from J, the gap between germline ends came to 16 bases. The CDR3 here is CASSVTGFNEPQHF. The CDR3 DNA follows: TGTGCCAGCAGTGTAACAGGGTTTAATGAGCCCCAGCATTTT.

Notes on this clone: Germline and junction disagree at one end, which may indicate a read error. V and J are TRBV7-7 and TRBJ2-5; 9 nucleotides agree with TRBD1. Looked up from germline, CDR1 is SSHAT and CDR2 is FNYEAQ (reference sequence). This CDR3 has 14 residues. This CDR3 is CASSSTGGGETQYF. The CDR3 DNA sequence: TGTGCTAGCAGCTCTACAGGGGGCGGGGAGACCCAGTACTTC.

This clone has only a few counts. CDR3 in amino acids: CASSTTGVLAQETQYF. The CDR3 region has the DNA TGTGCCAGCAGTACGACAGGGGTTCTGGCCCAAGAGACCCAGTACTTC. The J gene is TRBJ2-5, the V gene TRBV27; 8 bases align to TRBD1. With V trimmed by 5 bases and J by 1 base, 9 bases remained unmatched. This CDR3 contains 16 residues. In germline, CDR1 is MNHEY, CDR2 SMNVEV (reference sequence).

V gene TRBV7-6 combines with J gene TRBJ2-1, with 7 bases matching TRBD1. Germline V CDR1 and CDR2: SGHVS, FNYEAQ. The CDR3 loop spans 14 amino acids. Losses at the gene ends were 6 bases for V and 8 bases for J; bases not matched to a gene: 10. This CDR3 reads CASSPGTARYEQFF. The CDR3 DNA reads TGTGCCAGCAGTCCCGGGACAGCTCGCTATGAGCAGTTCTTC. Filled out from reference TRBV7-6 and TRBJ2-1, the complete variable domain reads GAGVSQSPRYKVTKRGQDVALRCDPISGHVSLYWYRQALGQGPEFLTYFNYEAQQDKSGLPNDRFSAERPEGSISTLTIQRTEQRDSAMYRCASSPGTARYEQFFGPGTRLTVL.

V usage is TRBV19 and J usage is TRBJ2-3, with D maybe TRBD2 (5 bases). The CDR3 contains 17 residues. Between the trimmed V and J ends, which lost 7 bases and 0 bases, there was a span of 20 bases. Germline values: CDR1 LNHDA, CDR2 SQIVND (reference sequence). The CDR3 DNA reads TGTGCCAGTACCTCTCTTCGGGGTGGGGTTAGCACAGATACGCAGTATTTT. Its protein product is CASTSLRGGVSTDTQYF.

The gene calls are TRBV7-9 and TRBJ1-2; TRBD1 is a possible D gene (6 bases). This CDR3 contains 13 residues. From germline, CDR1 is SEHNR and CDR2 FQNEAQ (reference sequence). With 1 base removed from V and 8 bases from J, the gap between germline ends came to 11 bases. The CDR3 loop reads CASSLDPGDGYTF. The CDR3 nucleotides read TGTGCCAGCAGCTTAGATCCAGGGGACGGCTACACCTTC.

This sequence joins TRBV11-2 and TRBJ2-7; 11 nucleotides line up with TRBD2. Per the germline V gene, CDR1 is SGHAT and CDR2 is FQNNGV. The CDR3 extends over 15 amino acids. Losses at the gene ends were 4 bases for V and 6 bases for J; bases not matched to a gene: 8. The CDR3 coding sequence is TGTGCCAGCAGCTACCTACTAGCGGGAGATGGCGAGCAGTACTTC. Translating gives CASSYLLAGDGEQYF.

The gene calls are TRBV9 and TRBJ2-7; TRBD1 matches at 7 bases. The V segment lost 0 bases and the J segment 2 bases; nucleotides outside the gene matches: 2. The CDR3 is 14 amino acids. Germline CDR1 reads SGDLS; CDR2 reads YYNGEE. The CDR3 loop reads CASSVATGAYEQYF. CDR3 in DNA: TGTGCCAGCAGCGTAGCAACAGGGGCCTACGAGCAGTACTTC.

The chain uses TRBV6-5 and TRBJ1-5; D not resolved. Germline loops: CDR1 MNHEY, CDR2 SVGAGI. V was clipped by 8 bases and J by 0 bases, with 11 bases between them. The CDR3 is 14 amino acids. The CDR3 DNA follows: TGTGCCAGCCTCGTCTTTTATAGCAATCAGCCCCAGCATTTT. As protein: CASLVFYSNQPQHF.

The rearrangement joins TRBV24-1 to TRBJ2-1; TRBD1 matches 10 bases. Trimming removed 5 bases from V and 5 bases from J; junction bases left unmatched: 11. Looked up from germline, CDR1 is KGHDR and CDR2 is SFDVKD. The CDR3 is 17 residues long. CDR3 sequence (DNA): TGTGCCACCAGTGCCCTAAAGACAGGGGGCCCGAACAATGAGCAGTTCTTC. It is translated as CATSALKTGGPNNEQFF.

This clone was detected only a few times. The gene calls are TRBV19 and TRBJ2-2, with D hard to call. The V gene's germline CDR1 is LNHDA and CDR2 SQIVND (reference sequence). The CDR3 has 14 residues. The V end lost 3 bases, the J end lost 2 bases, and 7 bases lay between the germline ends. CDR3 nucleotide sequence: TGTGCCAGTAGTATGAGCCATAACACCGGGGAGCTGTTTTTT. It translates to CASSMSHNTGELFF.

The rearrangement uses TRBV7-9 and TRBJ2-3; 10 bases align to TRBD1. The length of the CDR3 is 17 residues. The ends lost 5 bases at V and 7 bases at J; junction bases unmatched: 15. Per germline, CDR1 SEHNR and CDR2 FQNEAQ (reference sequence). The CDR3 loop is CASSRRQGAFGQYTQYF. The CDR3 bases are TGTGCCAGCAGCCGCCGACAGGGGGCGTTCGGCCAGTATACGCAGTATTTT.

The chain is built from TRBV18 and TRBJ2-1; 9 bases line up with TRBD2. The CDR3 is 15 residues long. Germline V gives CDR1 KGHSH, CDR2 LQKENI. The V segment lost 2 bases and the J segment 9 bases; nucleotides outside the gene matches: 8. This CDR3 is CASSPRAGTSSEQFF. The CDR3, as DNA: TGTGCCAGCTCACCAAGGGCTGGGACTAGCAGTGAGCAGTTCTTC.

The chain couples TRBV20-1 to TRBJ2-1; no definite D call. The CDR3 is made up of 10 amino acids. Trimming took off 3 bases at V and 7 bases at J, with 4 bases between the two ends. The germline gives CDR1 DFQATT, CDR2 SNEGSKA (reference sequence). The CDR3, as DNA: TGCAGTGCTAGTCGTAATGAGCAGTTCTTC. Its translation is CSASRNEQFF.

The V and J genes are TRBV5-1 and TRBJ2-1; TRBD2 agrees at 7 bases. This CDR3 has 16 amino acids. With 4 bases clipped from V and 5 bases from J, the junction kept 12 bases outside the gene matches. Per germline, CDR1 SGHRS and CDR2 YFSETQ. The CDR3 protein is CASSLEAGVQNNEQFF. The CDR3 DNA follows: TGCGCCAGCAGCCTTGAGGCGGGAGTCCAAAACAATGAGCAGTTCTTC.

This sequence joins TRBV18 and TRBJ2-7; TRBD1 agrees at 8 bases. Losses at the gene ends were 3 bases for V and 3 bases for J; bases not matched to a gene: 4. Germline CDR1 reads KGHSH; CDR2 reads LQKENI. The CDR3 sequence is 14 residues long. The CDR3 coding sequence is TGTGCCAGCTCACCGGCCGGGACAGGCTACGAGCAGTACTTC. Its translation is CASSPAGTGYEQYF. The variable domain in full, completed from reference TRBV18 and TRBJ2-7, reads NAGVMQNPRHLVRRRGQEARLRCSPMKGHSHVYWYRQLPEEGLKFMVYLQKENIIDESGMPKERFSAEFPKEGPSILRIQQVVRGDSAAYFCASSPAGTGYEQYFGPGTRLTVT.

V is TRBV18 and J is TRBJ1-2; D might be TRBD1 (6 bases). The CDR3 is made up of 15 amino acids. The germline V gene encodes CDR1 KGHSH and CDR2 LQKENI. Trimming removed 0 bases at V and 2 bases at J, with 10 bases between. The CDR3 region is CASSPPAGANYGYTF. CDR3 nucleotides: TGTGCCAGCTCACCACCCGCAGGGGCAAACTATGGCTACACCTTC.

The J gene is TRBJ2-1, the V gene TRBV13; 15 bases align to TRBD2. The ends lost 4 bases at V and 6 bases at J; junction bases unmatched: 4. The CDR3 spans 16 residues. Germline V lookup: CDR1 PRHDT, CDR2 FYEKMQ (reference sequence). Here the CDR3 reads CASSWGLAGGGNEQFF. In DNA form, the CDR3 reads TGTGCCAGCAGCTGGGGACTAGCGGGAGGCGGCAATGAGCAGTTCTTC.

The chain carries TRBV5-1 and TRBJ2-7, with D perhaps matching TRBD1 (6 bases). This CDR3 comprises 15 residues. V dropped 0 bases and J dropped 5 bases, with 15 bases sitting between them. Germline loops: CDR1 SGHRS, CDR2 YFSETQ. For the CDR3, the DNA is TGCGCCAGCAGCTTGGGGGGGCGGCGTCTGGACGAGCAGTACTTC. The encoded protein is CASSLGGRRLDEQYF. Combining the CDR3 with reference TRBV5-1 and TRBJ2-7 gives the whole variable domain KAGVTQTPRYLIKTRGQQVTLSCSPISGHRSVSWYQQTPGQGLQFLFEYFSETQRNKGNFPGRFSGRQFSNSRSEMNVSTLELGDSALYLCASSLGGRRLDEQYFGPGTRLTVT.

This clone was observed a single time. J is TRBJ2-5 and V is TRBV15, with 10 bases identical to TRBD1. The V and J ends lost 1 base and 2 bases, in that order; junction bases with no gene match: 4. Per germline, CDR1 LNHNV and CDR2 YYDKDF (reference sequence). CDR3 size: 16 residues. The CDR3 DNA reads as TGTGCCACCAGCAGAGGGTGGGGACAGGGGCAAGAGACCCAGTACTTC. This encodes CATSRGWGQGQETQYF.

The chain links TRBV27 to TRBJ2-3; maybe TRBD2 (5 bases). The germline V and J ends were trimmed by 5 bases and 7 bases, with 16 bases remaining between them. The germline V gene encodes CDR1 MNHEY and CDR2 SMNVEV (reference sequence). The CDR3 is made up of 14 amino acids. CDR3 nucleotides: TGTGCCAGCAGTACACCCCAGCGGCAATATACGCAGTATTTT. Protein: CASSTPQRQYTQYF.

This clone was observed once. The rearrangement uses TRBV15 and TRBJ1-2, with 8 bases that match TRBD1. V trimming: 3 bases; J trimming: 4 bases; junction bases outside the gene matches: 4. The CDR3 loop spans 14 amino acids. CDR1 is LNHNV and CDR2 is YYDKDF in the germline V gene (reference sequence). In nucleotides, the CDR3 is TGTGCCACCAGCAGGGTCGGACAGGGCTATGGCTACACCTTC. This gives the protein CATSRVGQGYGYTF.

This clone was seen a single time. CDR3 coding DNA: TGTGCCAGTAGTCTCCGTCCCGGGACAGGTCGCGTAGATACGCAGTATTTT. Its protein product is CASSLRPGTGRVDTQYF. The genes are TRBV19 and TRBJ2-3; 8 bases fit TRBD1. After removal of 5 bases from V and 5 bases from J, the junction contained 15 bases not matched to a gene. The CDR3 consists of 17 residues. Germline V lookup: CDR1 LNHDA, CDR2 SQIVND (reference sequence).

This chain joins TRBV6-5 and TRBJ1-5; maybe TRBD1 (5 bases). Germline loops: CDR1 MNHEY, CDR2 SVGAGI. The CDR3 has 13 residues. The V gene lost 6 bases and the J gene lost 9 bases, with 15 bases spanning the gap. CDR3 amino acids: CASSPGLAWPQHF. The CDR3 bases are TGTGCCAGCAGCCCGGGACTCGCATGGCCCCAGCATTTT.